The clone carrying this TCR beta chain was counted once. Its cognate antigen is unknown. There are 15 residues in the CDR3. Per the germline V gene, CDR1 is SGHTA and CDR2 is FQGNSA. V was clipped by 5 bases and J by 2 bases; unmatched bases: 3. The source of the sample is a study of OX40 agonist ivuxolimab in advanced cancers. Findings and caveats of the study: Antigen specificity of clonally expanded peripheral T cells was not established. Expanded clones were, on average, more numerous in CD8+ T cells than in CD4+. Clonal expansion by week 6 occurred in CD4+ and CD8+ blood T cells (at 0.1 to 3.0 mg/kg).

Patients were ruled out by autoimmune disease history or systemic immunosuppression. The table came from immunoSEQ multiplex PCR; TCRdb's copy has only in-frame clones and leaves some out. The sample lists under 150,000 clones; approximately 90% were seen once. Sequences were derived from CD4+ or CD8+ T cells sorted from blood, sampled in a trial of the OX40 agonist ivuxolimab. The chain combines TRBV7-2 with TRBJ1-3; 10 bases fit TRBD1. The TCR sequence derives from an adult with an advanced solid tumor such as melanoma, head and neck, liver or kidney cancer. The CDR3, as DNA: TGTGCCAGCAGCCCTGACAGGGGGCCTGGAAACACCATATATTTT. Encoded protein: CASSPDRGPGNTIYF.